This T cell receptor beta chain derives from a study of blood T cell repertoires in COVID-19 (dated by TCRdb to the early 2020s). Broadly, across the study: Samples from collaborators originated in the United States, Italy and Spain and spanned both the acute and convalescent phases of COVID-19. The material from the prospective study consisted of cDNA or gDNA derived from T cells, B-cell-depleted T cells, or PBMCs. Subjects who had been exposed to COVID-19, were actively infected with it, or had recovered from it provided the deeply sampled blood TCRbeta repertoires that made up the dataset. A freely available public database, intended as a resource for researchers studying the immune response to SARS-CoV-2, is where the repertoires were released. Samples came from the ongoing ImmuneRACE study (first 160 participants) plus 1,254 subjects from 6 global collaborators. Sample metadata almost always included a de-identified subject ID, COVID-19 status, age in years and sex. Where HLA class I and class II types were available, the types were taken from metadata supplied by the sample provider, not from assay-based typing.

Details on this clone: There is no known antigen for this receptor. The input lacks base qualities; no much larger clone sits a single base away.

CDR1 and CDR2 are read off the germline V gene as ENHRY and SYGVKD. The junction carries 11 bases between V and J, which are trimmed by 2 bases and 1 base respectively. The CDR3 contains 15 residues, cysteine and phenylalanine counted. Of all the DNA, just the CDR3 is kept, 45 bases in frame from base 1. One collaborating source in Seattle enrolled patients while the patients were actively infected and followed the patients over time throughout the course of disease. The collaborating institutions used their own protocols to collect whole blood in K2EDTA tubes. For TCRbeta analysis, collaborator samples were shipped as frozen whole blood, as isolated PBMCs, or as DNA extracted from either sample type. TCRbeta CDR3 regions were amplified from genomic DNA by means of the immunoSEQ Assay, a bias-controlled multiplex PCR. Processing in the source paper ran as follows. Nucleated cell counts per sample were estimated from amplification of reference gene primers within the assay. To quantify the absolute abundance of each unique TCRbeta CDR3 rearrangement, sequence reads were collapsed and filtered. For each sample, productive Simpson clonality was calculated as the square root of Simpson's diversity index across productive rearrangements. Imported from immuneACCESS, the table was reduced by TCRdb to in-frame sequences with V and J called. These copies leave out some clones; in studies compared against another copy, an unresolved V gene accounts for under half, and the cause of the remainder is not known. V and J calls and clone size are given by that table; D and trimming were obtained from the DNA. A total of fewer than 350,000 clones appear in this sample, 75% to 95% of them only once. Approximately 6.8% of the sample comes from the top ten.

Here is what the overall study found, with its caveats: Clinical and demographic metadata were provided uncurated, with the amount varying by source and participant.

This clonotype was obtained from a woman in her twenties or thirties with COVID-19, enrolled during active disease. Sequencing was performed on peripheral blood. This receptor chain uses TRBV10-3 and TRBJ1-1; the D gene is unclear. In nucleotides, the sequence is TGTGCCATCAGTGAGGCGCCTACTTCGAACACTGAAGCTTTCTTT. Its translation is CAISEAPTSNTEAFF.